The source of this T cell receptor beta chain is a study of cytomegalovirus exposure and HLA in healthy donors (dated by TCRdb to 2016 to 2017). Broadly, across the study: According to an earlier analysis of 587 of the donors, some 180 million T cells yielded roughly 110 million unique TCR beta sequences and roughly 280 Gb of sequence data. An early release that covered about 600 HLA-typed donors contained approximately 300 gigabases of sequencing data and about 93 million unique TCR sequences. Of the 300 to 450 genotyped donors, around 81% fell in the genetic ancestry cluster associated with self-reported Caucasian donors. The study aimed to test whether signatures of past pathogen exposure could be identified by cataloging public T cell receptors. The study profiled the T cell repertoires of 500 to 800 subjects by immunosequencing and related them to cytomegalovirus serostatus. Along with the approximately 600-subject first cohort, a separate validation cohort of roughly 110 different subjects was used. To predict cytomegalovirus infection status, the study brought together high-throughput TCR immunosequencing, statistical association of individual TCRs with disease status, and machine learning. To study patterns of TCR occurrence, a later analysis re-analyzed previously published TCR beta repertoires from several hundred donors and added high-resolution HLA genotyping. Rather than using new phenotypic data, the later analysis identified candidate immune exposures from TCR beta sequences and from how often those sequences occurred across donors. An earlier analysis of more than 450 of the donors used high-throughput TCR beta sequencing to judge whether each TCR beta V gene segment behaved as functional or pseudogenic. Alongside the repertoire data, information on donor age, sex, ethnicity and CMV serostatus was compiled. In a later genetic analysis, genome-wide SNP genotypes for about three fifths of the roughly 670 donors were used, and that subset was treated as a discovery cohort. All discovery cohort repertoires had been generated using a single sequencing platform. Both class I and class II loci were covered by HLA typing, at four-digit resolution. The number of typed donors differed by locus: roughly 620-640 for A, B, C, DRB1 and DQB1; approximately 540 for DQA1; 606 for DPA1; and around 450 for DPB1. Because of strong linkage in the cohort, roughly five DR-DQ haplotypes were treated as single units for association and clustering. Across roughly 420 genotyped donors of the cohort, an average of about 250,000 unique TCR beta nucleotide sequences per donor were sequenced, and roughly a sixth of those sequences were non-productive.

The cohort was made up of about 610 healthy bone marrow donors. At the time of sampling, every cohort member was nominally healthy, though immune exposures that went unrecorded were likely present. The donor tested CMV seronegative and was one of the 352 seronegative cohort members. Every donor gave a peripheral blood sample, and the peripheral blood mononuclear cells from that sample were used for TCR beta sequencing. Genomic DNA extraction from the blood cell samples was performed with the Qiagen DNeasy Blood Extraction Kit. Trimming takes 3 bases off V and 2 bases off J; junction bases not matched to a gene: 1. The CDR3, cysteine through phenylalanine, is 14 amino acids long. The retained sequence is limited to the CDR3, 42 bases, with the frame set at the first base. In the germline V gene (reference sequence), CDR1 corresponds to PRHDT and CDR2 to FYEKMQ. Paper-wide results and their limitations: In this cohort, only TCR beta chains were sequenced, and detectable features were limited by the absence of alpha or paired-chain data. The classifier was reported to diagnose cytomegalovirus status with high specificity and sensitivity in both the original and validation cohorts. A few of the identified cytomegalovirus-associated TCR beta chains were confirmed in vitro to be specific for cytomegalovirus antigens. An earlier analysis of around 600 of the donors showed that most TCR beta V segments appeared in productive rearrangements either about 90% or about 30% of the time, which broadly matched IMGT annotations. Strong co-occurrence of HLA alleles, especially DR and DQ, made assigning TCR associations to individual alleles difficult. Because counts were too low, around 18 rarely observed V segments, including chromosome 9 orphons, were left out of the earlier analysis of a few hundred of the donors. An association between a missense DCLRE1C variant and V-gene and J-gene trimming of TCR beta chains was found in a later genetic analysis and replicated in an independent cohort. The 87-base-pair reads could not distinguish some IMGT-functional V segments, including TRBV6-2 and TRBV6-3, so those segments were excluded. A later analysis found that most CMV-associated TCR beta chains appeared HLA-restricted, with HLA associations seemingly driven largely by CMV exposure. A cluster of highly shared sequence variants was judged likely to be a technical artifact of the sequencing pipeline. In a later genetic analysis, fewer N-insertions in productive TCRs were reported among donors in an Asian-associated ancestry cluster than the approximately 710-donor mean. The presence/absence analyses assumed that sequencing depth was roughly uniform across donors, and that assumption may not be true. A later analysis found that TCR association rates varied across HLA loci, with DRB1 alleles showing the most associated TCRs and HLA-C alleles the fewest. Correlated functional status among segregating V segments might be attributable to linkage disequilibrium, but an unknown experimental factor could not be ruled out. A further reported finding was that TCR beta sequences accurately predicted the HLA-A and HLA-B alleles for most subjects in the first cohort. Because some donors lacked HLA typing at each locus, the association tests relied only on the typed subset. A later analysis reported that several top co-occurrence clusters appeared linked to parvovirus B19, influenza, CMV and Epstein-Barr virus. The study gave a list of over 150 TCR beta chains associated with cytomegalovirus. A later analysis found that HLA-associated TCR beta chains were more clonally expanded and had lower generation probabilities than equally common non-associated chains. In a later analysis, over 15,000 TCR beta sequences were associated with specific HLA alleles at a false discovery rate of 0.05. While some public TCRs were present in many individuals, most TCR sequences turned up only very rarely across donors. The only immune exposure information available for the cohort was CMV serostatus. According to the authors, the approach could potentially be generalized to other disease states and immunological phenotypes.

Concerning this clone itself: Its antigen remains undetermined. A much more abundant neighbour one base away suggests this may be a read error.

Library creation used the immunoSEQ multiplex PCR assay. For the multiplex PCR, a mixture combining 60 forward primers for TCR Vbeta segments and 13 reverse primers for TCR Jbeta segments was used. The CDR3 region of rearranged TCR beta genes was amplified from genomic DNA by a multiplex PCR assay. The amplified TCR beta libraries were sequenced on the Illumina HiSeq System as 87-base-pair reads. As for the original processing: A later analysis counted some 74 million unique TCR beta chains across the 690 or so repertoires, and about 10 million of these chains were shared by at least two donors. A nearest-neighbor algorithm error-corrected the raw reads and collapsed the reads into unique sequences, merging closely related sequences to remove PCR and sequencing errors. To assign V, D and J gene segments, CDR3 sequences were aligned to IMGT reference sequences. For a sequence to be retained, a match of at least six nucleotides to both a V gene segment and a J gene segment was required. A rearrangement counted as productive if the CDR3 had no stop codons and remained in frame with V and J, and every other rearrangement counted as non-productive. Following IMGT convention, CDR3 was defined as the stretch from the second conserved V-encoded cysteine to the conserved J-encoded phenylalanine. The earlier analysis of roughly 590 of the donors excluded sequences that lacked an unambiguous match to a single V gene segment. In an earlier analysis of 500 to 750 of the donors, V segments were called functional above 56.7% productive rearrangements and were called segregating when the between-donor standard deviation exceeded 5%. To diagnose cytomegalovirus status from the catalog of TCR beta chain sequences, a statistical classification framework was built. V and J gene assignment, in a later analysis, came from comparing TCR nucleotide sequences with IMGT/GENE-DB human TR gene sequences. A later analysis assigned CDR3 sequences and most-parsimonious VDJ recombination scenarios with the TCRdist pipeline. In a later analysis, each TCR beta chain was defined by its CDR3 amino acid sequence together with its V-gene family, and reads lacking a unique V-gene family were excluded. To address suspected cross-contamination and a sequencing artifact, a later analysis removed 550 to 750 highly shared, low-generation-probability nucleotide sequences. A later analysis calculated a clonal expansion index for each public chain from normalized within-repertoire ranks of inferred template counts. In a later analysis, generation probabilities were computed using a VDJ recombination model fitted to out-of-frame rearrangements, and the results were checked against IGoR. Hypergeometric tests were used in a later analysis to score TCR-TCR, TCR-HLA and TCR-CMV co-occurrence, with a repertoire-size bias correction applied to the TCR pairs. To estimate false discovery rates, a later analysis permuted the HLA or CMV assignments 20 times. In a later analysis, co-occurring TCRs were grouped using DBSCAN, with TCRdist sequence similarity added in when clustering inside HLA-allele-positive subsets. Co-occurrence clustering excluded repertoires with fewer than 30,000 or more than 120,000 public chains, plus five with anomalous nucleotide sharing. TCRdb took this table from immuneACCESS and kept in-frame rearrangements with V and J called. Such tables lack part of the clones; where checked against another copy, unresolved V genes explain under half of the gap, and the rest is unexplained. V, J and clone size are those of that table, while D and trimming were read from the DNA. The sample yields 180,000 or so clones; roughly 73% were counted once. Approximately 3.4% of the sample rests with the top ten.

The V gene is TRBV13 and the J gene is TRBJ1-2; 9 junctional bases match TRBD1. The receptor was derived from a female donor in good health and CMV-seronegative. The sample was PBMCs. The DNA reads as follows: TGTGCCAGCAGCTTTGGGACAGGGAACTATGGCTACACCTTC. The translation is CASSFGTGNYGYTF.